The clone carrying this TCR beta chain occurred many times. Its antigen remains unidentified. Using RNA template, CDR3s of TCR alpha and beta were amplified with iRepertoire arm-PCR. For one-step reverse transcription and amplification, 100-400 ng of tissue mRNA or PBMC total RNA was used. TCRdb re-derived calls from the multiplex PCR reads in MiXCR, one entry per CDR3 protein. The data hold about 130,000 distinct CDR3 sequences, with 20% to 25% observed a single time. These data are taken from a study of glioma-infiltrating T cells. Study outcomes and limitations: Only very few CDR3 sequences appeared in both tissue and blood. Non-neoplastic patients had below-expected tissue-blood divergence, while all gliomas exceeded expectation.

The sequencing input was glioma tissue, nonneoplastic brain tissue, or PBMCs (not recorded which). This clonotype originated in a human donor with low-grade glioma or glioblastoma, undergoing nonglioma brain surgery, or in good health (not recorded which).

CDR3 protein: CSASMTAGVVEQFF. CDR3 nucleotide sequence: TGCAGTGCTAGTATGACAGCGGGAGTTGTTGAGCAGTTCTTC. V and J are TRBV20-1 and TRBJ2-1; 8 bases line up with TRBD2. The trim removed 3 bases at V and 9 bases at J, leaving 10 bases unmatched. The CDR3 covers 14 residues. Germline V gene data show CDR1 as DFQATT and CDR2 as SNEGSKA (reference sequence).